This entry describes one T cell receptor beta chain. What it binds is not known. The data stem from a study of T cells in narcolepsy. General study results and limits: Healthy controls reportedly lacked the autoreactive clonotypes serially found in patients' blood. Same-patient CSF and blood CD4+ T cell clonotypes included HCRT-specific and TRIB2-specific autoreactive ones.

This CDR3 has 16 residues. The V end was cut by 3 bases, the J end by 5 bases, with 20 bases between. CDR1 MNHEY and CDR2 SMNVEV come from the germline V gene (reference sequence). Assay: immunoSEQ multiplex PCR; the TCRdb copy retains only in-frame clones and omits some. This repertoire shows under 20,000 clones, 70% to 90% found once; its top ten account for roughly 0.68%. The gene calls are TRBV27 and TRBJ2-7; D is uncertain. This receptor was taken from a human donor in good health. Specimen: memory (CD45RA-) CD4+ T cells from blood. CDR3 coding DNA: TGTGCCAGCAGTTTGACCCCTAGGGTTCAGAGACACGAGCAGTACTTC. This gives the protein CASSLTPRVQRHEQYF.